The rows below give T cell receptor beta chains drawn from one sample of a study of T cell responses to AZD1222 COVID-19 vaccine. Sequenced by immunoSEQ multiplex PCR; TCRdb stores in-frame clones only, minus some. The data show 130,000 to 150,000 clones, with approximately 88% seen just once and 3% to 3.5% held by the top ten. The specimen comprised peripheral blood, sampled on day 0 of MenACWY control vaccination. These receptors were obtained from an adult in good health. Each CDR3 is given with its conserved first and last residue. D genes are given only for firm matches. Size values are once, few and many counts, or a class for expanded clones, and some rows have none.

clone size: .; J gene: TRBJ2-2; D gene: .; CDR3 length: 15; V gene: TRBV24-1; CDR3 protein: CATAGPRVNTGELFF; CDR3 DNA: TGTGCCACCGCAGGTCCCAGGGTAAACACCGGGGAGCTGTTTTTT
clone size: .; J gene: TRBJ2-5; D gene: .; CDR3 length: 17; V gene: TRBV7-3; CDR3 protein: CASSLTPSVGAQETQYF; CDR3 DNA: TGTGCCAGCAGCTTAACCCCCTCCGTGGGGGCCCAAGAGACCCAGTACTTC
clone size: .; J gene: TRBJ1-1; D gene: .; CDR3 length: 12; V gene: TRBV19; CDR3 protein: CASSSRVYPPFF; CDR3 DNA: TGTGCCAGTAGTAGCAGGGTTTACCCGCCTTTCTTT
clone size: .; J gene: TRBJ1-1; D gene: .; CDR3 length: 14; V gene: TRBV28; CDR3 protein: CASRPGLMNTEAFF; CDR3 DNA: TGTGCCAGCAGGCCGGGACTGATGAACACTGAAGCTTTCTTT
clone size: .; J gene: TRBJ2-7; D gene: TRBD1; CDR3 length: 18; V gene: TRBV19; CDR3 protein: CASSIRGGGGQGVYEQYF; CDR3 DNA: TGTGCCAGTAGTATAAGAGGGGGTGGTGGACAGGGAGTATACGAGCAGTACTTC
clone size: .; J gene: TRBJ2-5; D gene: TRBD2; CDR3 length: 15; V gene: TRBV6-2/TRBV6-3; CDR3 protein: CASSYAGGTEETQYF; CDR3 DNA: TGTGCCAGCAGTTATGCGGGGGGGACCGAAGAGACCCAGTACTTC
clone size: .; J gene: TRBJ1-6; D gene: .; CDR3 length: 14; V gene: TRBV5-5; CDR3 protein: CASSFQVDNSPLHF; CDR3 DNA: TGTGCCAGCAGCTTTCAGGTAGATAATTCACCCCTCCACTTT
clone size: .; J gene: TRBJ2-1; D gene: .; CDR3 length: 13; V gene: TRBV7-2; CDR3 protein: CASSLVQGDEQFF; CDR3 DNA: TGTGCCAGCAGCTTAGTGCAGGGCGATGAGCAGTTCTTC
clone size: .; J gene: TRBJ2-1; D gene: .; CDR3 length: 14; V gene: TRBV4-1; CDR3 protein: CASSQVDIYNEQFF; CDR3 DNA: TGCGCCAGCAGCCAAGTGGACATCTACAATGAGCAGTTCTTC
clone size: .; J gene: TRBJ1-6; D gene: .; CDR3 length: 14; V gene: TRBV19; CDR3 protein: CASSRWESGSPLHF; CDR3 DNA: TGTGCCAGTAGTAGGTGGGAGTCAGGATCACCCCTCCACTTT
clone size: .; J gene: TRBJ2-7; D gene: .; CDR3 length: 16; V gene: TRBV23-1; CDR3 protein: CASSQRAGVNVYEQYF; CDR3 DNA: TGCGCCAGCAGTCAACGGGCAGGGGTTAATGTCTACGAGCAGTACTTC
clone size: .; J gene: TRBJ1-6; D gene: .; CDR3 length: 15; V gene: TRBV4-1; CDR3 protein: CASSQGHLSNSPLHF; CDR3 DNA: TGCGCCAGCAGCCAAGGCCATCTATCTAATTCACCCCTCCACTTT
clone size: .; J gene: TRBJ2-5; D gene: .; CDR3 length: 14; V gene: TRBV25-1; CDR3 protein: CASSEPGREETQYF; CDR3 DNA: TGTGCCAGCAGTGAACCAGGCAGGGAAGAGACCCAGTACTTC
clone size: .; J gene: TRBJ2-7; D gene: .; CDR3 length: 12; V gene: TRBV12-3/TRBV12-4; CDR3 protein: CASSFGSYEQYF; CDR3 DNA: TGTGCCAGCAGTTTCGGCTCCTACGAGCAGTACTTC
clone size: .; J gene: TRBJ2-4; D gene: .; CDR3 length: 14; V gene: TRBV3-1/TRBV3-2; CDR3 protein: CASSLKSDASIQYF; CDR3 DNA: TGTGCCAGCAGCCTTAAATCAGACGCGAGCATTCAGTACTTC
clone size: .; J gene: TRBJ2-1; D gene: TRBD1; CDR3 length: 15; V gene: TRBV10-2; CDR3 protein: CASIEDRLTYNEQFF; CDR3 DNA: TGCGCCAGCATCGAGGACAGGTTAACTTACAATGAGCAGTTCTTC
clone size: few; J gene: TRBJ2-3; D gene: TRBD2; CDR3 length: 13; V gene: TRBV2; CDR3 protein: CANKRTSSDTQYF; CDR3 DNA: TGTGCCAACAAACGGACTAGCTCAGATACGCAGTATTTT
clone size: .; J gene: TRBJ2-2; D gene: .; CDR3 length: 17; V gene: TRBV7-6; CDR3 protein: CASSSFSSGSGTGELFF; CDR3 DNA: TGTGCCAGCAGCTCCTTTTCGTCCGGGAGTGGCACCGGGGAGCTGTTTTTT
clone size: .; J gene: TRBJ2-7; D gene: TRBD1; CDR3 length: 14; V gene: TRBV14; CDR3 protein: CASSSGQISYEQYF; CDR3 DNA: TGTGCCAGCAGCTCGGGACAGATCTCCTACGAGCAGTACTTC
clone size: .; J gene: TRBJ2-7; D gene: .; CDR3 length: 14; V gene: TRBV3-1/TRBV3-2; CDR3 protein: CASSLGQLGYEQYF; CDR3 DNA: TGTGCCAGCAGCTTGGGACAACTGGGATACGAGCAGTACTTC
clone size: .; J gene: TRBJ1-2; D gene: .; CDR3 length: 15; V gene: TRBV23-1; CDR3 protein: CASSPRPHVNYGYTF; CDR3 DNA: TGCGCCAGCAGTCCTCGGCCACATGTTAACTATGGCTACACCTTC
clone size: .; J gene: TRBJ2-7; D gene: .; CDR3 length: 13; V gene: TRBV5-1; CDR3 protein: CASSLGLIDEQYF; CDR3 DNA: TGCGCCAGCAGCCTAGGTTTAATCGACGAGCAGTACTTC
clone size: .; J gene: TRBJ2-1; D gene: .; CDR3 length: 14; V gene: TRBV19; CDR3 protein: CASRPPGYYNEQFF; CDR3 DNA: TGTGCCAGTAGACCTCCAGGCTATTACAATGAGCAGTTCTTC
clone size: once; J gene: TRBJ2-3; D gene: .; CDR3 length: 13; V gene: TRBV30; CDR3 protein: CASSRDSADTQYF; CDR3 DNA: TGTGCCAGCTCACGGGACTCGGCAGATACGCAGTATTTT
clone size: .; J gene: TRBJ2-1; D gene: .; CDR3 length: 15; V gene: TRBV7-3; CDR3 protein: CASSLMGGTNNEQFF; CDR3 DNA: TGTGCCAGCAGCTTAATGGGCGGGACGAACAATGAGCAGTTCTTC
clone size: .; J gene: TRBJ1-4; D gene: .; CDR3 length: 14; V gene: TRBV7-9; CDR3 protein: CASSLRGTNEKLFF; CDR3 DNA: TGTGCCAGCAGCTTAAGGGGAACTAATGAAAAACTGTTTTTT
clone size: .; J gene: TRBJ2-7; D gene: .; CDR3 length: 14; V gene: TRBV5-1; CDR3 protein: CASSLRGFGYEQYF; CDR3 DNA: TGCGCCAGCAGCTTGAGGGGATTCGGCTACGAGCAGTACTTC
clone size: once; J gene: TRBJ2-7; D gene: .; CDR3 length: 17; V gene: TRBV5-1; CDR3 protein: CASSWGTDRGGGYEQYF; CDR3 DNA: TGCGCCAGCAGCTGGGGGACCGATCGGGGAGGAGGCTACGAGCAGTACTTC
clone size: .; J gene: TRBJ1-5; D gene: TRBD1; CDR3 length: 19; V gene: TRBV28; CDR3 protein: CASSLLGQGAVYSNQPQHF; CDR3 DNA: TGTGCCAGCAGTTTACTGGGCCAGGGGGCCGTTTATAGCAATCAGCCCCAGCATTTT
clone size: .; J gene: TRBJ1-1; D gene: .; CDR3 length: 14; V gene: TRBV13; CDR3 protein: CASCRRTANTEAFF; CDR3 DNA: TGTGCCAGCTGCAGGAGGACGGCGAACACTGAAGCTTTCTTT
clone size: .; J gene: TRBJ2-5; D gene: .; CDR3 length: 17; V gene: TRBV12-2; CDR3 protein: CASRLAKRTSGQETQYF; CDR3 DNA: TGTGCAAGTCGCTTAGCTAAAAGGACTAGCGGCCAAGAGACCCAGTACTTC
clone size: .; J gene: TRBJ1-1; D gene: .; CDR3 length: 14; V gene: TRBV18; CDR3 protein: CASSPRVWETEAFF; CDR3 DNA: TGTGCCAGCTCACCCAGGGTTTGGGAGACTGAAGCTTTCTTT
clone size: .; J gene: TRBJ1-5; D gene: .; CDR3 length: 17; V gene: TRBV28; CDR3 protein: CASSLFITGYSNQPQHF; CDR3 DNA: TGTGCCAGCAGTTTATTCATCACAGGGTATAGCAATCAGCCCCAGCATTTT
clone size: .; J gene: TRBJ2-2; D gene: .; CDR3 length: 13; V gene: TRBV7-2; CDR3 protein: CASSEGYTGELFF; CDR3 DNA: TGTGCCAGCAGCGAGGGGTACACCGGGGAGCTGTTTTTT
clone size: .; J gene: TRBJ1-6; D gene: .; CDR3 length: 11; V gene: TRBV11-3; CDR3 protein: CASSAHSPLHF; CDR3 DNA: TGTGCCAGCAGCGCTCATTCACCCCTCCACTTT
clone size: .; J gene: TRBJ2-6; D gene: .; CDR3 length: 19; V gene: TRBV28; CDR3 protein: CASSLLSTSRSSGANVLTF; CDR3 DNA: TGTGCCAGCAGTTTATTGAGCACATCTAGATCCTCTGGGGCCAACGTCCTGACTTTC
clone size: .; J gene: TRBJ1-6; D gene: .; CDR3 length: 15; V gene: TRBV11-3; CDR3 protein: CASSLGTVGASPLHF; CDR3 DNA: TGTGCCAGCAGCCTAGGGACGGTGGGAGCATCACCCCTCCACTTT
clone size: .; J gene: TRBJ1-2; D gene: TRBD1; CDR3 length: 14; V gene: TRBV5-1; CDR3 protein: CASSLMTGDYGYTF; CDR3 DNA: TGCGCCAGCAGCTTGATGACAGGGGACTATGGCTACACCTTC
clone size: .; J gene: TRBJ1-2; D gene: .; CDR3 length: 14; V gene: TRBV15; CDR3 protein: CATSREGVNYGYTF; CDR3 DNA: TGTGCCACCAGCAGAGAGGGGGTTAACTATGGCTACACCTTC
clone size: .; J gene: TRBJ2-1; D gene: .; CDR3 length: 12; V gene: TRBV28; CDR3 protein: CASSLTTDEQFF; CDR3 DNA: TGTGCCAGCAGTTTAACAACCGATGAGCAGTTCTTC
clone size: .; J gene: TRBJ2-7; D gene: TRBD2; CDR3 length: 13; V gene: TRBV28; CDR3 protein: CASRGSGRFEQYF; CDR3 DNA: TGTGCCAGCCGTGGTAGCGGGAGATTCGAGCAGTACTTC
clone size: few; J gene: TRBJ1-6; D gene: .; CDR3 length: 11; V gene: TRBV30; CDR3 protein: CAWSDNSPLHF; CDR3 DNA: TGTGCCTGGAGCGATAATTCACCCCTCCACTTT
clone size: .; J gene: TRBJ1-1; D gene: .; CDR3 length: 15; V gene: TRBV11-2; CDR3 protein: CASSPSPRSNTEAFF; CDR3 DNA: TGTGCCAGCAGCCCTAGTCCGAGATCGAACACTGAAGCTTTCTTT
clone size: .; J gene: TRBJ2-3; D gene: TRBD2; CDR3 length: 16; V gene: TRBV9; CDR3 protein: CASRPGTSGSSDTQYF; CDR3 DNA: TGTGCCAGCAGGCCCGGGACTAGCGGGAGCTCAGATACGCAGTATTTT
clone size: .; J gene: TRBJ1-4; D gene: .; CDR3 length: 14; V gene: TRBV15; CDR3 protein: CATNRDLLGEKLFF; CDR3 DNA: TGTGCCACCAACAGAGATCTCCTGGGGGAAAAACTGTTTTTT